One and the same sample provided the 26 T cell receptor beta chains below, sequenced in a study of blood T cell repertoires in COVID-19. Data came from immunoSEQ multiplex PCR; TCRdb stores just in-frame clones and leaves some out. The table includes about 120,000 clones, roughly four fifths detected once. The source material was peripheral blood. These receptors all come from a man between 60 and 75 years old with acute or convalescent COVID-19.

The chain joins TRBV7-9 to TRBJ2-1; D is possibly TRBD2 (6 bases). Germline values: CDR1 SEHNR, CDR2 FQNEAQ (reference sequence). The V end lost 5 bases, the J end lost 6 bases, and 23 bases lay between the germline ends. The CDR3 totals 17 residues. CDR3 loop: CASSTLALAAAVNEQFF. In nucleotides, the CDR3 is TGTGCCAGCAGCACACTCGCACTAGCCGCCGCGGTCAATGAGCAGTTCTTC.

This clone was picked up one time. The J gene is TRBJ1-2, the V gene TRBV27; TRBD1 agrees at 9 bases. Germline loops: CDR1 MNHEY, CDR2 SMNVEV (reference sequence). This CDR3 comprises 13 residues. The V gene end was trimmed by 5 bases and the J gene end by 8 bases; junction bases not matched to a gene: 6. CDR3 sequence: CASSPQGAEGYTF. CDR3 coding DNA: TGTGCCAGCAGTCCACAGGGGGCTGAGGGCTACACCTTC.

V gene TRBV7-3 combines with J gene TRBJ2-1; 9 bases fit TRBD1. CDR1 and CDR2 (germline): SGHTA, FQGTGA. The CDR3 is made up of 15 amino acids. V shed 5 bases, J shed 4 bases, and the junction held 6 bases outside the gene matches. The CDR3 DNA reads TGTGCCAGCAGCACCGGGACAGGGCTATACAATGAGCAGTTCTTC. Protein sequence: CASSTGTGLYNEQFF. Full variable domain (rest looked up from reference TRBV7-3 and TRBJ2-1): GAGVSQTPSNKVTEKGKYVELRCDPISGHTALYWYRQSLGQGPEFLIYFQGTGAADDSGLPNDRFFAVRPEGSVSTLKIQRTERGDSAVYLCASSTGTGLYNEQFFGPGTRLTVL.

The rearrangement links TRBV19 to TRBJ1-5; TRBD1 might be the D (5 bases). V dropped 3 bases and J dropped 2 bases, with 5 bases sitting between them. Germline V gene data show CDR1 as LNHDA and CDR2 as SQIVND (reference sequence). CDR3 length: 13 amino acids. The CDR3 loop is CASSIRGNQPQHF. CDR3 coding DNA: TGTGCCAGTAGTATCAGGGGCAATCAGCCCCAGCATTTT.

As to this clone: The same CDR3 can be traced to other DNA sequences in this sample. V and J are TRBV30 and TRBJ1-3, with D uncertain. V was shortened by 2 bases and J by 0 bases, with 11 bases between the two germline ends. This CDR3 has 15 amino acids. Germline CDR1 and CDR2: GTSNPN and SVGIG (reference sequence). CDR3 sequence reads: CAWSRTGSSGNTIYF. DNA for the CDR3: TGTGCCTGGAGTCGAACGGGGAGCTCTGGAAACACCATATATTTT.

The chain recombines TRBV11-2 with TRBJ1-6; D gene ambiguous. This CDR3 is 14 amino acids long. The germline V gene has CDR1 SGHAT and CDR2 FQNNGV. V dropped 5 bases and J dropped 6 bases, with 11 bases sitting between them. The CDR3 loop is CASSRVSINSPLHF. The CDR3 bases are TGTGCCAGCAGCCGCGTATCGATTAATTCACCCCTCCACTTT.

The V gene is TRBV27, the J gene TRBJ2-2, with a possible D match to TRBD1 (5 bases). This CDR3 is built from 15 residues. V was trimmed by 7 bases and J by 0 bases, leaving 12 bases between them. The germline V gene has CDR1 MNHEY and CDR2 SMNVEV (reference sequence). CDR3 bases: TGTGCCAGCACCCCGAGACAGACGAACACCGGGGAGCTGTTTTTT. It yields the protein CASTPRQTNTGELFF.

V is TRBV28 and J is TRBJ1-4; possible D gene TRBD1, 6 bases. Germline-derived CDR1 and CDR2 are MDHEN and SYDVKM. V lost 3 bases and J 8 bases, leaving 13 bases between the germline ends. This CDR3 is built from 14 residues. The CDR3 sequence is CASSFGGRGEKLFF. CDR3 nucleotide sequence: TGTGCCAGCAGTTTCGGGGGGCGCGGAGAAAAACTGTTTTTT.

The chain is built from TRBV2 and TRBJ1-3; TRBD1 matches at 10 bases. The CDR3 loop spans 15 amino acids. Looked up from germline, CDR1 is SNHLY and CDR2 is FYNNEI. The V segment lost 4 bases and the J segment 2 bases; nucleotides outside the gene matches: 2. The CDR3 nucleotides are TGTGCCAGCAGTGGGGACAGGGGTGCTGGAAACACCATATATTTT. Amino acids: CASSGDRGAGNTIYF. The full variable domain, with the rest looked up from reference TRBV2 and TRBJ1-3, is EPEVTQTPSHQVTQMGQEVILRCVPISNHLYFYWYRQILGQKVEFLVSFYNNEISEKSEIFDDQFSVERPDGSNFTLKIRSTKLEDSAMYFCASSGDRGAGNTIYFGEGSWLTVV.

The chain links TRBV19 to TRBJ1-4; D gene uncertain. The CDR3 is 12 amino acids. Trimming removed 1 base at V and 8 bases at J, with 5 bases between. In germline, CDR1 is LNHDA, CDR2 SQIVND (reference sequence). CDR3 sequence: CASSIGHEKLFF. The CDR3 region has the DNA TGTGCCAGTAGTATAGGACACGAAAAACTGTTTTTT.

The rearrangement uses TRBV9 and TRBJ2-5, with 8 bases fitting TRBD2. With V trimmed by 3 bases and J by 4 bases, 8 bases remained unmatched. CDR1 is SGDLS, CDR2 YYNGEE, per germline. The CDR3 consists of 15 residues. This CDR3 is CASSGEGLASETQYF. DNA of the CDR3: TGTGCCAGCAGCGGGGAAGGACTAGCCTCAGAGACCCAGTACTTC. Full variable domain (outside the CDR3, taken from reference TRBV9 and TRBJ2-5): DSGVTQTPKHLITATGQRVTLRCSPRSGDLSVYWYQQSLDQGLQFLIQYYNGEERAKGNILERFSAQQFPDLHSELNLSSLELGDSALYFCASSGEGLASETQYFGPGTRLLVL.

The chain joins TRBV7-6 to TRBJ2-2; 11 bases align to TRBD2. The germline gives CDR1 SGHVS, CDR2 FNYEAQ. This CDR3 comprises 17 residues. Unmatched junction bases numbered 8, after V lost 5 bases and J lost 3 bases. The CDR3 sequence: CASSPTSGSWYTGELFF. The CDR3 DNA follows: TGTGCCAGCAGCCCCACTAGCGGGAGTTGGTACACCGGGGAGCTGTTTTTT.

The rearrangement joins TRBV5-1 to TRBJ2-2; 7 bases match TRBD2. This CDR3 contains 15 residues. CDR1 and CDR2 from the germline V gene are SGHRS and YFSETQ. V lost 0 bases and J lost 4; bases outside the gene matches: 3. The CDR3 coding sequence is TGCGCCAGCAGCTTGGAAGGGAGGGGCACCGGGGAGCTGTTTTTT. Translating gives CASSLEGRGTGELFF.

The DNA of the CDR3 is TGTGCCTGGAGTGTAGCTCGACAGGGGCGGATTCAGCCCCAGCATTTT. This sequence encodes CAWSVARQGRIQPQHF. The chain has TRBV30 and TRBJ1-5, with 8 nucleotides matching TRBD1. Trimming took 0 bases from V and 6 from J; bases not matched to a gene: 10. The germline gives CDR1 GTSNPN, CDR2 SVGIG (reference sequence). The CDR3 covers 16 residues.

The chain combines TRBV29-1 with TRBJ2-3; 12 bases map to TRBD2. The CDR3 covers 15 residues. Germline V CDR1 and CDR2: SQVTM, ANQGSEA. Germline trimming cut 2 bases from V and 5 bases from J; bases unmatched to any gene: 5. The CDR3 here is CSVERLAGGIDTQYF. The CDR3 DNA reads TGCAGCGTTGAACGGCTAGCGGGAGGGATAGATACGCAGTATTTT.

This clone was observed a handful of times. This sample includes further DNA sequences coding for the same CDR3. V gene TRBV27 combines with J gene TRBJ1-2; D is perhaps TRBD1 (5 bases). The CDR3 extends over 13 amino acids. The V end lost 2 bases, the J end lost 4 bases, and 8 bases lay between the germline ends. CDR1 is MNHEY and CDR2 is SMNVEV in the germline V gene (reference sequence). This CDR3 is CASSLRGIYGYTF. The CDR3 DNA is TGTGCCAGCAGTTTAAGGGGCATCTATGGCTACACCTTC.

CDR3 DNA sequence: TGTGCCAGCAGCACAAGCGGAACAGTAATCGGTTATGGCTACACCTTC. Translated, it gives CASSTSGTVIGYGYTF. The V call is TRBV28, the J call TRBJ1-2, with D hard to call. Looked up from germline, CDR1 is MDHEN and CDR2 is SYDVKM. CDR3 length equals 16 residues. V lost 6 bases to trimming and J lost 5 bases, with 22 bases between them.

This chain links TRBV6-1 with TRBJ1-2, with 7 bases matching TRBD1. CDR1 and CDR2 from the germline V gene are MNHNS and SASEGT. CDR3 length: 15 amino acids. After removal of 0 bases from V and 4 bases from J, the junction contained 5 bases not matched to a gene. The CDR3 is CASSEARGGIYGYTF. The CDR3 coding sequence is TGTGCCAGCAGTGAAGCACGAGGGGGCATCTATGGCTACACCTTC.

The chain couples TRBV9 to TRBJ2-3, with D hard to call. The CDR3 is made up of 14 amino acids. Trimming left V 2 bases short and J 7 bases short, with 14 bases between. CDR1 is SGDLS and CDR2 is YYNGEE in the germline V gene. The CDR3, as DNA: TGTGCCAGCAGCGTGGTGCTAGAAGCCCATACGCAGTATTTT. Its translation: CASSVVLEAHTQYF. Together with reference TRBV9 and TRBJ2-3, the CDR3 gives the full variable domain: DSGVTQTPKHLITATGQRVTLRCSPRSGDLSVYWYQQSLDQGLQFLIQYYNGEERAKGNILERFSAQQFPDLHSELNLSSLELGDSALYFCASSVVLEAHTQYFGPGTRLTVL.

The V and J genes are TRBV25-1 and TRBJ2-6; perhaps TRBD1 as D (6 bases). V lost 6 bases and J lost 0, with 15 bases in between. This CDR3 has 17 amino acids. Per germline, CDR1 MGHDK and CDR2 SYGVNS. The CDR3 DNA reads as TGTGCCAGCAGGGGTGACAGGACCACCTCTGGGGCCAACGTCCTGACTTTC. Translating it yields CASRGDRTTSGANVLTF.

This clone was counted a few times. The chain is built from TRBV30 and TRBJ2-6; perhaps TRBD1 as D (5 bases). Looked up from germline, CDR1 is GTSNPN and CDR2 is SVGIG (reference sequence). Trimming shortened V by 2 bases and J by 0 bases, and 20 bases separated the two germline ends. This CDR3 contains 19 residues. CDR3 residues: CAWSTTDTTAASGANVLTF. CDR3 bases: TGTGCCTGGAGTACCACGGACACTACAGCCGCCTCTGGGGCCAACGTCCTGACTTTC.

The chain uses TRBV7-9 and TRBJ2-1; D is unresolved. V lost 2 bases and J lost 5, with 4 bases in between. The CDR3 contains 12 residues. Looked up from germline, CDR1 is SEHNR and CDR2 is FQNEAQ (reference sequence). This chain's CDR3 is CASSLLHNEQFF. The CDR3 DNA sequence: TGTGCCAGCAGCTTACTTCACAATGAGCAGTTCTTC.

This CDR3 reads CASSLGLAGVSPETQYF. The CDR3 DNA sequence: TGTGCCAGCAGCTTAGGCCTAGCGGGAGTCAGTCCAGAGACCCAGTACTTC. The chain is built from TRBV11-2 and TRBJ2-5; 10 bases are a match to TRBD2. The CDR3 covers 17 residues. Trimming at V came to 1 base and at J to 4 bases, leaving 9 bases not matched to a gene. Germline lookup yields CDR1 SGHAT and CDR2 FQNNGV.

Here the CDR3 reads CASSRTSGRTDTQYF. The CDR3, as DNA: TGTGCCAGCAGCCGGACTAGCGGGAGAACAGATACGCAGTATTTT. This chain joins TRBV7-3 and TRBJ2-3, with TRBD2 matching 13 bases. The CDR3 has 15 residues. Per germline, CDR1 SGHTA and CDR2 FQGTGA. Unmatched junction bases numbered 2, after V lost 5 bases and J lost 3 bases. Combining the CDR3 with reference TRBV7-3 and TRBJ2-3 gives the whole variable domain GAGVSQTPSNKVTEKGKYVELRCDPISGHTALYWYRQSLGQGPEFLIYFQGTGAADDSGLPNDRFFAVRPEGSVSTLKIQRTERGDSAVYLCASSRTSGRTDTQYFGPGTRLTVL.

The chain combines TRBV5-1 with TRBJ1-5, with D perhaps TRBD1 (6 bases). V lost 3 bases and J lost 4, with 11 bases in between. CDR1 is SGHRS, CDR2 YFSETQ, per germline. The CDR3 spans 14 residues. The CDR3 bases are TGCGCCAGCAGCTCCGGGACACCAAATCAGCCCCAGCATTTT. This translates into CASSSGTPNQPQHF.

This chain links TRBV3-1 (or the pseudogene TRBV3-2) with TRBJ1-2, with a possible D match to TRBD1 (5 bases). There are 14 residues in the CDR3. Per the germline V gene, CDR1 is LGHDT and CDR2 is YNNKEL (reference sequence). V was trimmed by 0 bases and J by 8 bases, leaving 13 bases between them. The CDR3 loop reads CASSQDHRTSGYTF. The CDR3 coding sequence is TGTGCCAGCAGCCAAGATCACAGGACTAGCGGCTACACCTTC.